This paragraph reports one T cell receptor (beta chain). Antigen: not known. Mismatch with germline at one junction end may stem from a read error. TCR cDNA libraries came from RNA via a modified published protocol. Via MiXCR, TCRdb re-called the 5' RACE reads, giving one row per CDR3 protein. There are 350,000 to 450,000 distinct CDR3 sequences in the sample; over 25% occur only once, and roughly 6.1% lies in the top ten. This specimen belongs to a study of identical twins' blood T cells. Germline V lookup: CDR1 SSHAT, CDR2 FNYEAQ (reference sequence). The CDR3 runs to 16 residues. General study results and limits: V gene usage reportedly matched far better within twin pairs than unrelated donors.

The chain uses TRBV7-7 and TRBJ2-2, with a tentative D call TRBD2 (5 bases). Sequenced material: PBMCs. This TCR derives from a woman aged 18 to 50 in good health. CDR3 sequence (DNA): TGTGCTAGCAGCCCCCGGGGTGAAGGTTACACCGGGGAGCTGTTTTTT. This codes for CASSPRGEGYTGELFF. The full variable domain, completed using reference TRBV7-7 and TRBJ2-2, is GAGVSQSPRYKVTKRGQDVTLRCDPISSHATLYWYQQALGQGPEFLTYFNYEAQPDKSGLPSDRFSAERPEGSISTLTIQRTEQRDSAMYRCASSPRGEGYTGELFFGEGSRLTVL.